This entry lists 7 T cell receptor beta chains sequenced from one sample in a study of identical twins. TCRdb re-analysed the 5' RACE reads in MiXCR, keeping a single row per CDR3 protein. The data contain 1.5 million to 2 million distinct CDR3 sequences, less than 40% of them singletons. The sequenced sample consisted of cord blood. The source of these receptors is a newborn girl in good health.

CDR3 DNA: TGTGCCATCGGCTGGGACAGCTCCTACGAGCAGTACTTC. Translating gives CAIGWDSSYEQYF. The rearrangement uses TRBV10-3 and TRBJ2-7, with 7 bases that match TRBD1. The CDR3 loop spans 13 amino acids. Germline assignment: CDR1 ENHRY and CDR2 SYGVKD. Unmatched junction bases numbered 4, after V lost 8 bases and J lost 0 bases.

The J gene is TRBJ1-2, the V gene TRBV29-1; no clear D. Trimming took 4 bases from V and 2 from J, leaving 14 bases between them. The CDR3 loop spans 14 amino acids. Germline V CDR1 and CDR2: SQVTM, ANQGSEA. CDR3 protein: CSVVGVQANYGYTF. In DNA, the CDR3 is TGCAGCGTTGTCGGGGTCCAGGCCAACTATGGCTACACCTTC.

Note on this clonotype: It may be a read error: a sequence one base away is much more abundant. The gene calls are TRBV6-1 and TRBJ2-7, with 7 bases that match TRBD1. CDR1 and CDR2 (germline): MNHNS, SASEGT. The CDR3 runs 16 residues. DNA of the CDR3: TGTGCCAGCGGTGAAGCGCCCGGGACAGCCTCCTACGAGCAGTACTTC. Encoded protein: CASGEAPGTASYEQYF.

The rearrangement joins TRBV4-1 to TRBJ2-3, with D unresolved. The CDR3 runs to 16 residues. The ends were cut back, 1 base at V and 0 bases at J, with 11 bases in the middle. CDR1 and CDR2 (germline): MGHRA, YSYEKL. The CDR3 bases are TGCGCCAGCAGCCAAGGTAGAGTAGCTAGCACAGATACGCAGTATTTT. It translates to CASSQGRVASTDTQYF.

This clonotype was picked up a small number of times. This rearrangement joins TRBV7-7 to TRBJ2-5; no definite D call. The V gene's germline CDR1 is SSHAT and CDR2 FNYEAQ (reference sequence). The V end was cut by 2 bases, the J end by 5 bases, with 12 bases between. The CDR3 spans 14 residues. The CDR3 protein is CASSLYSEWETQYF. The CDR3 nucleotides read TGTGCCAGCAGCTTATATTCAGAGTGGGAGACCCAGTACTTC.

This clonotype was seen ten or more times. The rearrangement links TRBV5-1 to TRBJ1-2; 8 nucleotides line up with TRBD1. The V gene end was trimmed by 0 bases and the J gene end by 4 bases; junction bases not matched to a gene: 2. Germline V gene data show CDR1 as SGHRS and CDR2 as YFSETQ. The CDR3 runs 14 residues. The CDR3 reads CASSLEGQAYGYTF. The CDR3 DNA follows: TGCGCCAGCAGCTTGGAGGGACAGGCCTATGGCTACACCTTC.

There are a few counts of this clonotype. The J gene is TRBJ1-5, the V gene TRBV20-1; tentative D call: TRBD1 (5 bases). The V gene lost 2 bases and the J gene lost 0 bases, with 14 bases spanning the gap. The CDR3 loop spans 16 amino acids. Germline V gene data show CDR1 as DFQATT and CDR2 as SNEGSKA (reference sequence). The CDR3: CSARWGSGYSNQPQHF. The DNA for the CDR3 is TGCAGTGCTAGATGGGGGTCAGGGTATAGCAATCAGCCCCAGCATTTT.